One TCR beta chain is described in this entry. Its antigen remains unknown. These data originate in a study of cytomegalovirus exposure and HLA in healthy donors. Study at large: Previous work identified 95 million to 140 million unique TCR beta sequences from around 180 million T cells. Whole-study findings and limits: Several top significant clusters appeared, in a later analysis, to be linked to common viral pathogens.

A multiplex PCR was run with 60 Vbeta primers and 13 Jbeta primers. The method was immunoSEQ multiplex PCR; TCRdb's version includes in-frame clones alone and lacks a portion of them. Counted here are 130,000 or so clones, 82% occurring once; the ten biggest clones make up about 3.2%. The V gene's germline CDR1 is SGHVS and CDR2 FQNEAQ. The CDR3 covers 12 residues. The V end was cut by 0 bases, the J end by 2 bases, with 2 bases between. The receptor's source is a man aged 18 to 30 in good health and CMV-seropositive. The rearrangement joins TRBV7-8 to TRBJ2-7; unclear D gene. Sample: PBMCs. The CDR3 nucleotides read TGTGCCAGCAGCTTAGCCACCTACGAGCAGTACTTC. This codes for CASSLATYEQYF. Together with reference TRBV7-8 and TRBJ2-7, the CDR3 gives the full variable domain: GAGVSQSPRYKVAKRGQDVALRCDPISGHVSLFWYQQALGQGPEFLTYFQNEAQLDKSGLPSDRFFAERPEGSVSTLKIQRTQQEDSAVYLCASSLATYEQYFGPGTRLTVT.